Following are 27 T cell receptor beta chains from one sample sequenced in a study of T cells after yellow fever vaccination. MiXCR, applied by TCRdb to the 5' RACE reads, yields one record per CDR3 protein. The data show more than 450,000 distinct CDR3 sequences, just over 20% seen once. This specimen consisted of PBMCs, obtained approximately 20 days after the first yellow fever vaccination. The receptors were sampled from a man between 18 and 35 years old who received the YFV17D yellow fever vaccine.

The chain recombines TRBV9 with TRBJ2-3, with D tentatively TRBD2 (6 bases). The germline V gene encodes CDR1 SGDLS and CDR2 YYNGEE. This CDR3 has 14 residues. V was pared by 1 base and J by 5 bases, with 11 bases between. CDR3 residues: CASSVISGQDTQYF. DNA for the CDR3: TGTGCCAGCAGCGTAATTAGCGGCCAAGATACGCAGTATTTT. Full variable domain (missing parts from reference TRBV9 and TRBJ2-3): DSGVTQTPKHLITATGQRVTLRCSPRSGDLSVYWYQQSLDQGLQFLIQYYNGEERAKGNILERFSAQQFPDLHSELNLSSLELGDSALYFCASSVISGQDTQYFGPGTRLTVL.

The rearrangement links TRBV7-9 to TRBJ2-3; possibly TRBD1 or TRBD2 for D (5 bases each). Per the germline V gene, CDR1 is SEHNR and CDR2 is FQNEAQ (reference sequence). The CDR3 totals 15 residues. Trimming removed 2 bases at V and 4 bases at J, with 13 bases between. The CDR3 sequence: CASSLIQGEADTQYF. As DNA, the CDR3 is TGTGCCAGCAGCTTAATCCAGGGAGAGGCAGATACGCAGTATTTT.

This chain uses TRBV6-2 or TRBV6-3 with TRBJ2-3, with TRBD2 matching 10 bases. The germline CDR1 and CDR2 sequences are MNHEY and SVGEGT. J lost 6 bases, V lost 4 bases, and 7 bases had no gene match. This CDR3 is built from 15 residues. CDR3 in DNA: TGTGCCAGCAGTTCTCCTAGCGGGGGCGTCGATACGCAGTATTTT. Encoded protein: CASSSPSGGVDTQYF.

The chain is built from TRBV25-1 and TRBJ2-5; possible D gene TRBD1, 6 bases. The V end lost 11 bases, the J end lost 9 bases, and 25 bases lay between the germline ends. Germline V gives CDR1 MGHDK, CDR2 SYGVNS. The length of the CDR3 is 14 residues. Here the CDR3 DNA reads TGTGCCCCCTTCGGACAGCCCAATACGGTGGCCCAGTACTTC. Encoded protein: CAPFGQPNTVAQYF. Supplemented by reference TRBV25-1 and TRBJ2-5, the full variable domain reads EADIYQTPRYLVIGTGKKITLECSQTMGHDKMYWYQQDPGMELHLIHYSYGVNSTEKGDLSSESTVSRIRTEHFPLTLESARPSHTSQYLCAPFGQPNTVAQYFGPGTRLLVL.

This clonotype has a handful of counts. This chain joins TRBV18 and TRBJ2-2; D gene uncertain. The germline V and J ends were trimmed by 0 bases and 5 bases, with 10 bases remaining between them. This CDR3 has 15 residues. Germline V gene sequence: CDR1 KGHSH, CDR2 LQKENI. The CDR3 bases are TGTGCCAGCTCACCACCAATTTGGGGAACCGGGGAGCTGTTTTTT. Amino acid sequence: CASSPPIWGTGELFF.

The J gene is TRBJ1-2, the V gene TRBV2; D gene unclear. V shed 2 bases and J shed 4 bases, with 11 bases lying between them. The CDR3 runs 14 residues. Germline V gene data show CDR1 as SNHLY and CDR2 as FYNNEI. The CDR3 DNA is TGTGCCAGCAGTGAATCAACAGCTATCTATGGCTACACCTTC. This codes for CASSESTAIYGYTF.

The table lists this clonotype with a few counts. The V gene is TRBV20-1, the J gene TRBJ2-5, with 7 bases lining up with TRBD2. Per the germline V gene, CDR1 is DFQATT and CDR2 is SNEGSKA (reference sequence). The V and J ends lost 5 bases and 0 bases, in that order; junction bases with no gene match: 6. The CDR3 consists of 14 residues. This chain's CDR3 is CSAAHGGNQETQYF. In nucleotides, the CDR3 is TGCAGTGCTGCCCACGGGGGGAACCAAGAGACCCAGTACTTC.

A few counts support this clonotype. The chain joins TRBV7-2 to TRBJ1-2, with TRBD1 identical over 7 bases. The CDR3 sequence is 14 residues long. Germline V lookup: CDR1 SGHTA, CDR2 FQGNSA. V trimming: 5 bases; J trimming: 4 bases; junction bases outside the gene matches: 7. This CDR3 is CASSPIRDSYGYTF. CDR3 DNA: TGTGCCAGCAGCCCGATCCGGGACAGCTATGGCTACACCTTC. Drawing the rest from reference TRBV7-2 and TRBJ1-2, the complete variable domain is GAGVSQSPSNKVTEKGKDVELRCDPISGHTALYWYRQSLGQGLEFLIYFQGNSAPDKSGLPSDRFSAERTGGSVSTLTIQRTQQEDSAVYLCASSPIRDSYGYTFGSGTRLTVV.

The table lists this clonotype with a few counts. The chain recombines TRBV15 with TRBJ2-2; D uncertain. The CDR3 runs to 14 residues. Germline V gene data show CDR1 as LNHNV and CDR2 as YYDKDF (reference sequence). V was clipped by 3 bases and J by 0 bases, with 5 bases between them. The CDR3 region is CATSRIANTGELFF. The CDR3 DNA is TGTGCCACCAGCAGGATAGCGAACACCGGGGAGCTGTTTTTT.

In its sample, this clonotype was seen a few times. V and J are TRBV24-1 and TRBJ1-1, with D unclear. Germline assignment: CDR1 KGHDR and CDR2 SFDVKD. V was trimmed by 4 bases and J by 1 base, leaving 6 bases between them. CDR3 length equals 13 residues. The CDR3: CATSDLGNTEAFF. The CDR3 DNA sequence: TGTGCCACCAGTGACCTCGGGAACACTGAAGCTTTCTTT.

This clonotype was observed a handful of times. The chain joins TRBV20-1 to TRBJ2-7, with 9 bases that match TRBD1. The V gene end was trimmed by 6 bases and the J gene end by 5 bases; junction bases not matched to a gene: 5. This CDR3 is built from 12 residues. CDR1 is DFQATT, CDR2 SNEGSKA, per germline (reference sequence). Here the CDR3 reads CSAGGDRDEQYF. DNA for the CDR3: TGCAGTGCCGGTGGGGACAGGGACGAGCAGTACTTC.

This clonotype has only a few counts. This sequence joins TRBV5-4 and TRBJ1-6, with D hard to call. The CDR3 spans 15 residues. The germline V gene has CDR1 SGHNT and CDR2 YYREEE (reference sequence). The ends were cut back, 6 bases at V and 5 bases at J, with 15 bases in the middle. CDR3 DNA sequence: TGTGCCAGCACCGAACGGACGGCTAATAATTCACCCCTCCACTTT. Translating gives CASTERTANNSPLHF.

The chain employs TRBV30 and TRBJ1-2; no reliable D call. There are 14 residues in the CDR3. In germline, CDR1 is GTSNPN, CDR2 SVGIG (reference sequence). V was pared by 5 bases and J by 3 bases, with 16 bases between. CDR3 sequence: CAWAAFGVHYGYTF. CDR3 nucleotide sequence: TGTGCCTGGGCCGCGTTCGGGGTTCACTATGGCTACACCTTC.

This chain uses TRBV20-1 with TRBJ1-1; D gene uncertain. The germline gives CDR1 DFQATT, CDR2 SNEGSKA (reference sequence). The CDR3 covers 15 residues. V was trimmed by 0 bases and J by 5 bases, leaving 16 bases between them. DNA for the CDR3: TGCAGTGCTAGAGACCCTCCGGGTGTAGAAACTGAAGCTTTCTTT. Its translation: CSARDPPGVETEAFF.

The chain employs TRBV9 and TRBJ2-7; 8 bases align to TRBD2. The CDR3 consists of 13 residues. The trim removed 0 bases at V and 7 bases at J, leaving 3 bases unmatched. CDR1 is SGDLS and CDR2 is YYNGEE in the germline V gene. CDR3 protein: CASSVDPGGEQYV. CDR3 DNA sequence: TGTGCCAGCAGCGTAGATCCGGGGGGGGAGCAGTACGTC.

The rearrangement links TRBV20-1 to TRBJ2-1, with 9 bases lining up with TRBD2. Trimming cost V 1 base and J 10 bases; bases outside gene matches: 11. The CDR3 has 15 residues. From germline, CDR1 is DFQATT and CDR2 SNEGSKA (reference sequence). CDR3 bases: TGCAGTGCTAGAGCGAATAGGCGGGGGGGCCGGGAGCAGTTCTTC. Translating it yields CSARANRRGGREQFF.

This clonotype was observed a few times. The V and J genes are TRBV5-1 and TRBJ2-7; possibly TRBD2 for D (6 bases). Germline CDR1 SGHRS, CDR2 YFSETQ. Trimming took 4 bases from V and 6 from J, leaving 20 bases between them. CDR3 length equals 15 residues. CDR3 region: CASSARGTSNFEQYF. The CDR3 nucleotides are TGCGCCAGCAGCGCCCGGGGGACCTCCAATTTCGAGCAGTACTTC.

The CDR3 DNA reads TGCAGCGTTGTTGGGGTCTCCGCCTACGAGCAGTACTTC. Translation: CSVVGVSAYEQYF. V and J are TRBV29-1 and TRBJ2-7; no clear D gene. Trimming left V 4 bases short and J 2 bases short, with 12 bases between. The CDR3 has 13 residues. Per the germline V gene, CDR1 is SQVTM and CDR2 is ANQGSEA.

This clonotype has only a few counts. V and J are TRBV6-5 and TRBJ1-4; D uncertain. V was shortened by 1 base and J by 6 bases, with 12 bases between the two germline ends. CDR3 length: 15 residues. Per germline, CDR1 MNHEY and CDR2 SVGAGI. Here the CDR3 reads CASSYLGSGYEKLFF. For the CDR3, the DNA is TGTGCCAGCAGTTACTTAGGCAGTGGATATGAAAAACTGTTTTTT.

This clonotype came up many times. This sequence joins TRBV7-3 and TRBJ2-3; TRBD2 matches at 12 bases. CDR3 length: 17 residues. The junction had 6 bases not matched to a gene; V was cut back by 4 bases and J by 1 base. Germline CDR1 is SGHTA and CDR2 is FQGTGA. This CDR3 is CASSSRLAGDRTDTQYF. For the CDR3, the DNA is TGTGCCAGCAGCTCGCGACTAGCGGGGGACCGCACAGATACGCAGTATTTT.

This chain joins TRBV20-1 and TRBJ2-7; no clear D. The CDR3 is 15 amino acids. Germline lookup yields CDR1 DFQATT and CDR2 SNEGSKA (reference sequence). V was shortened by 0 bases and J by 4 bases, with 16 bases between the two germline ends. Written as DNA, the CDR3 is TGCAGTGCTAGAGATGACTCCGTGCGGCCTTACGAGCAGTACTTC. This gives the protein CSARDDSVRPYEQYF.

The chain employs TRBV20-1 and TRBJ2-7; the match to TRBD2 covers 11 bases. J lost 1 base, V lost 1 base, and 0 bases had no gene match. CDR1 DFQATT and CDR2 SNEGSKA come from the germline V gene (reference sequence). This CDR3 has 14 residues. DNA for the CDR3: TGCAGTGCTAGAGGACTAGCGGGGTCCTACGAGCAGTACTTC. This translates into CSARGLAGSYEQYF.

V is TRBV12-3 or TRBV12-4 and J is TRBJ1-5; D uncertain. The CDR3 length is 13 residues. V was clipped by 6 bases and J by 0 bases, with 6 bases between them. CDR3 nucleotides: TGTGCCAGCAGGTGGGATAGCAATCAGCCCCAGCATTTT. Its protein is CASRWDSNQPQHF.

The gene calls are TRBV21-1 and TRBJ1-6; the D call of TRBD1 is as the table states it, not checked on the DNA. TRBV21-1 is designated a pseudogene. This CDR3 spans 13 amino acids. The CDR3 DNA reads TGTGCCAGCAGCAACAGGGACACCCATGCCCTCCACTTT. Its protein is CASSNRDTHALHF.

This clonotype was recorded a few times. The rearrangement links TRBV6-1 to TRBJ1-1; 9 nucleotides match TRBD1. V was pared by 6 bases and J by 3 bases, with 5 bases of the junction left unmatched. The CDR3 contains 14 residues. Germline CDR1 reads MNHNS; CDR2 reads SASEGT. The CDR3 nucleotides read TGTGCCAGCAGGCGATGGACAGGGGACACTGAAGCTTTCTTT. It codes for CASRRWTGDTEAFF.

This clonotype turned up a few times. The rearrangement joins TRBV6-5 to TRBJ2-5, with 14 bases that match TRBD2. Germline V lookup: CDR1 MNHEY, CDR2 SVGAGI. After removal of 0 bases from V and 6 bases from J, the junction contained 6 bases not matched to a gene. The CDR3 runs to 17 residues. CDR3 in amino acids: CASSYSMTSGGAKTQYF. The CDR3 DNA reads as TGTGCCAGCAGTTACTCGATGACTAGCGGGGGGGCGAAGACCCAGTACTTC.

The sample holds a few counts of this clonotype. This chain links TRBV7-9 with TRBJ2-3, with TRBD2 identical over 7 bases. V shed 5 bases and J 0 bases; nucleotides not matched to a gene: 11. Germline-derived CDR1 and CDR2 are SEHNR and FQNEAQ (reference sequence). The CDR3 runs to 17 residues. The CDR3 sequence is CASSTTPSGASTDTQYF. CDR3 DNA: TGTGCCAGCAGCACGACCCCTAGCGGAGCCAGCACAGATACGCAGTATTTT.